The T cell receptor beta chain described here comes from a study of pediatric ulcerative colitis. CDR1 and CDR2 (germline): MGHRA, YSYEKL. The CDR3 is made up of 13 amino acids. With 3 bases removed from V and 3 bases from J, the gap between germline ends came to 8 bases. Sequencing used immunoSEQ multiplex PCR; TCRdb keeps in-frame clones, though not all of them. This table holds 60,000 to 75,000 clones, about 80% found once. What was sequenced was blood. The receptor comes from a boy between 10 and 17 years old with moderate ulcerative colitis. The rearrangement links TRBV4-1 to TRBJ1-2; TRBD1 is a possible D gene (5 bases). CDR3 sequence reads: CASSHDRHYGYTF. The CDR3 DNA sequence: TGCGCCAGCAGCCATGACAGACACTATGGCTACACCTTC.